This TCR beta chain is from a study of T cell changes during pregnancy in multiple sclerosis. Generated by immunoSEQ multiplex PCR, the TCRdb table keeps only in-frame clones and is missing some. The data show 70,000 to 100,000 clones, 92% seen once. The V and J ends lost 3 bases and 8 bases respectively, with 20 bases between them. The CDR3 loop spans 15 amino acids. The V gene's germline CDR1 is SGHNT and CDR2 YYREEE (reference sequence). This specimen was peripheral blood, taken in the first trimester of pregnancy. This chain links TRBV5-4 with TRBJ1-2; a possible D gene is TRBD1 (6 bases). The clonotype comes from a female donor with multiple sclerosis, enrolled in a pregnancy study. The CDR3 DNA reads TGTGCCAGCAGCTCCACTCCCGACAGGCCATGGGGCTACACCTTC. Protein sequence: CASSSTPDRPWGYTF.